These T cell receptor beta chains were read from a single sample in a study of beta chain features in type 1 diabetes. Produced via immunoSEQ multiplex PCR; TCRdb's table is partial and in-frame only. Of 130,000 to 150,000 clones in the sample, 6.9% were seen once. The sample taken for sequencing was central memory CD4+ T cells from blood. These receptors were obtained from a woman aged 25 to 39 in good health. The CDR3 runs from the conserved cysteine through the conserved F or W. The D gene is left open where the match is weak. Only some rows state a clone size, as once, few, many or a class for expanded clones.

clone_size	cdr3_length	d_call	v_call	j_call	cdr3_aa	cdr3_nt
.	14	.	TRBV28	TRBJ1-1	CASSSTGLNTEAFF	TGTGCCAGCAGTTCCACAGGATTGAACACTGAAGCTTTCTTT
few	13	TRBD1	TRBV6-5	TRBJ1-2	CASRWTGGYGYTF	TGTGCCAGCAGATGGACAGGGGGCTATGGCTACACCTTC
few	17	TRBD1	TRBV4-3	TRBJ2-1	CASSQEVYRGAYNEQFF	TGCGCCAGCAGCCAAGAGGTGTACAGGGGGGCCTACAATGAGCAGTTCTTC
.	14	.	TRBV7-9	TRBJ2-5	CASSLHDSEETQYF	TGTGCCAGCAGCTTACATGACAGTGAAGAGACCCAGTACTTC
.	16	TRBD1	TRBV28	TRBJ1-1	CASGKGTGGKGTEAFF	TGTGCCAGCGGAAAAGGGACAGGGGGTAAGGGGACTGAAGCTTTCTTT
few	13	.	TRBV7-3	TRBJ2-1	CASSDSSYNEQFF	TGTGCCAGCAGCGATAGCTCCTACAATGAGCAGTTCTTC
.	14	TRBD1	TRBV2	TRBJ2-7	CASSYTGGEGEQYF	TGTGCCAGCAGTTACACAGGGGGTGAGGGCGAGCAGTACTTC
.	15	TRBD1	TRBV11-2	TRBJ2-3	CASSLAGGASLTQYF	TGTGCCAGCAGCTTAGCAGGGGGCGCATCCCTTACGCAGTATTTT
few	14	.	TRBV4-2	TRBJ2-1	CASSQAILEVEQFF	TGTGCCAGCAGCCAAGCAATTCTAGAGGTTGAGCAGTTCTTC
.	13	TRBD1	TRBV6-1	TRBJ2-5	CASSPTGVETQYF	TGTGCCAGCAGTCCAACAGGGGTTGAGACCCAGTACTTC
few	13	.	TRBV11-3	TRBJ2-2	CASSLERDGELFF	TGTGCCAGCAGCTTAGAGCGGGACGGGGAGCTGTTTTTT
few	14	.	TRBV11-3	TRBJ1-2	CASSLDDGTRGCTF	TGTGCCAGCAGCTTAGACGACGGAACCCGAGGGTGCACCTTC
.	12	TRBD2	TRBV6-1	TRBJ2-7	CASLAGTYEQYF	TGTGCCAGCCTAGCGGGGACCTACGAGCAGTACTTC
few	14	TRBD1	TRBV28	TRBJ1-2	CASSPRDRVHGYTF	TGTGCCAGCAGTCCCCGGGACAGGGTTCATGGCTACACCTTC
many	15	TRBD2	TRBV28	TRBJ2-7	CASSLSTSVGYEQYF	TGTGCCAGCAGTTTAAGTACTAGCGTAGGCTACGAGCAGTACTTC
few	14	.	TRBV29-1	TRBJ2-1	CSVDRSVSYNEQFF	TGCAGCGTGGACAGATCCGTTTCCTACAATGAGCAGTTCTTC
few	15	.	TRBV6-1	TRBJ1-3	CASAAAGHSGNTIYF	TGTGCCAGCGCAGCTGCAGGCCACTCTGGAAACACCATATATTTT
few	17	TRBD2	TRBV7-3	TRBJ2-2	CASSRAGGPSSTGELFF	TGTGCCAGCAGTCGGGCGGGAGGGCCTTCGAGCACCGGGGAGCTGTTTTTT
many	14	.	TRBV30	TRBJ1-2	CAWSVWGPNYGYTF	TGTGCCTGGAGTGTTTGGGGCCCGAACTATGGCTACACCTTC
few	16	.	TRBV4-2	TRBJ1-2	CASSQDRAGNNYGYTF	TGTGCCAGCAGCCAAGATAGGGCAGGGAACAACTATGGCTACACCTTC
.	14	TRBD1	TRBV7-8	TRBJ1-5	CASSRQGRQGAQHF	TGTGCCAGCAGCAGACAGGGGAGGCAGGGGGCCCAGCATTTT
.	16	.	TRBV9	TRBJ2-3	CASSGPHGGGTDTQYF	TGTGCCAGCAGCGGCCCCCATGGCGGGGGCACAGATACGCAGTATTTT
.	15	.	TRBV28	TRBJ1-1	CASINLGGTNTEAFF	TGTGCCAGCATCAATCTAGGGGGTACGAACACTGAAGCTTTCTTT
.	14	.	TRBV10-3	TRBJ2-3	CASSLSRGSDTQYF	TGTGCCAGCAGTCTTTCTCGGGGTTCAGATACGCAGTATTTT
few	20	.	TRBV7-8	TRBJ2-6	CASSPLGIAVPSSGANVLTF	TGTGCCAGCAGCCCCCTCGGGATAGCCGTACCATCCTCTGGGGCCAACGTCCTGACTTTC
many	16	.	TRBV16	TRBJ2-7	CASSQSLAGKVREQYF	TGTGCCAGCAGCCAATCTTTGGCAGGCAAGGTACGCGAGCAGTACTTC
.	16	.	TRBV28	TRBJ2-3	CASSTLARGGGDTQYF	TGTGCCAGCAGTACTTTAGCGAGGGGAGGCGGAGATACGCAGTATTTT
few	14	TRBD1	TRBV7-2	TRBJ1-5	CASSSGQGYRPQHF	TGTGCCAGCAGCTCGGGACAGGGATATCGGCCCCAGCATTTT
.	17	TRBD1	TRBV2	TRBJ1-1	CASRPAGTVRSYTEAFF	TGTGCCAGCAGACCTGCCGGGACAGTCAGGTCATACACTGAAGCTTTCTTT
many	12	.	TRBV5-6	TRBJ1-2	CASSLTVYGYTF	TGTGCCAGCAGCTTGACAGTTTATGGCTACACCTTC
few	14	.	TRBV7-2	TRBJ2-5	CASSLVGSSETQYF	TGTGCCAGCAGCTTAGTCGGGAGCTCTGAGACCCAGTACTTC
.	13	TRBD1	TRBV7-2	TRBJ2-7	CASSPGQGYEQYF	TGTGCCAGCAGCCCCGGACAGGGCTACGAGCAGTACTTC
.	15	.	TRBV15	TRBJ1-3	CATSRGDGQSHTIYF	TGTGCCACCAGCAGGGGGGACGGACAGAGCCACACCATATATTTT
.	14	.	TRBV7-2	TRBJ2-7	CASSLQGGYYEQYF	TGTGCCAGCAGCTTACAGGGGGGATACTACGAGCAGTACTTC
few	15	TRBD1	TRBV5-4	TRBJ1-4	CASSSTGQGREKLFF	TGTGCCAGCAGCTCTACGGGACAGGGGAGGGAAAAACTGTTTTTT
once	15	.	TRBV4-3	TRBJ1-1	CASSQQGSWDTEAFF	TGCGCCAGCAGCCAACAGGGGAGTTGGGACACTGAAGCTTTCTTT